Following are 11 T cell receptor beta chains from one sample sequenced in a study of T cells in Graves' hyperthyroidism and ophthalmopathy. RNA transcripts served as the template for amplifying TCR beta CDR3 regions. First-round RT-PCR targeting the TCR CDR3 was performed with the HTBI primer set. TCRdb analysed the multiplex PCR reads with MiXCR anew, one entry per CDR3 protein. The profile shows about 610,000 distinct CDR3 sequences, 14% to 15% of them singletons. Sequenced sample: blood. The receptor set was obtained from a woman aged 35 to 49 with Graves' ophthalmopathy.

In its sample, this clonotype was seen many times. The chain joins TRBV6-2 or TRBV6-3 to TRBJ2-5; D gene ambiguous. The germline V gene encodes CDR1 MNHEY and CDR2 SVGEGT. The CDR3 runs 12 residues. The V and J ends lost 5 bases and 2 bases respectively, with 6 bases between them. The CDR3 reads CASSPKQETQYF. The CDR3 nucleotides are TGTGCCAGCAGTCCGAAACAAGAGACCCAGTACTTC.

At least ten counts were recorded for this clonotype. V is TRBV30 and J is TRBJ1-1, with TRBD1 as a possible D gene (5 bases). The CDR3 has 16 residues. V lost 0 bases to trimming and J lost 0 bases, with 14 bases between them. CDR1 GTSNPN and CDR2 SVGIG come from the germline V gene (reference sequence). DNA for the CDR3: TGTGCCTGGAGTGTGGGTGGCTGGGGGGTGAACACTGAAGCTTTCTTT. It yields the protein CAWSVGGWGVNTEAFF.

This clonotype showed up many times. The rearrangement links TRBV6-1 to TRBJ1-2; possibly TRBD1 for D (5 bases). Trimming pared 7 bases from V and 8 bases from J, leaving 11 bases between. In germline, CDR1 is MNHNS, CDR2 SASEGT. The CDR3 extends over 11 amino acids. This chain's CDR3 is CASNHQGGYTF. CDR3 DNA sequence: TGTGCCAGCAACCACCAGGGAGGCTACACCTTC.

In regard to this clonotype: This may arise from a read error, as a much more abundant clone is one base away. This sequence joins TRBV20-1 and TRBJ2-7; 9 bases map to TRBD2. There are 14 residues in the CDR3. CDR1 is DFQATT and CDR2 is SNEGSKA in the germline V gene (reference sequence). CDR3 sequence (DNA): TGCAGTGCTAGCGGACTAGCGTCCACCTACGAGCGGTACTTC. Protein: CSASGLASTYERYF.

This clonotype was seen ten or more times. The chain combines TRBV10-3 with TRBJ2-7; D might be TRBD1 or TRBD2, each matching 5 bases. CDR3 length: 14 residues. Trimming took 4 bases from V and 0 from J, leaving 10 bases between them. CDR1 and CDR2 (germline): ENHRY, SYGVKD. The CDR3 nucleotides read TGTGCCATCAGTGTAGGGACGGTCTCCTACGAGCAGTACTTC. Protein sequence: CAISVGTVSYEQYF.

This clonotype showed up just a few times. The V call is TRBV2, the J call TRBJ2-2; perhaps TRBD1 as D (6 bases). From germline, CDR1 is SNHLY and CDR2 FYNNEI. The CDR3 totals 13 residues. Deletions cut 2 bases from V and 7 bases from J, with 8 bases between. The CDR3 region is CASSEQGNGELFF. The CDR3 DNA reads as TGTGCCAGCAGTGAACAGGGGAACGGGGAGCTGTTTTTT. The variable domain in full, completed from reference TRBV2 and TRBJ2-2, reads EPEVTQTPSHQVTQMGQEVILRCVPISNHLYFYWYRQILGQKVEFLVSFYNNEISEKSEIFDDQFSVERPDGSNFTLKIRSTKLEDSAMYFCASSEQGNGELFFGEGSRLTVL.

In its sample, this clonotype was seen many times. For the CDR3, the DNA is TGTGCCACCAGCAGCATGACAGGGGCTGGAAACACCATATATTTT. It codes for CATSSMTGAGNTIYF. This rearrangement joins TRBV15 to TRBJ1-3; 8 bases are shared with TRBD1. The V gene end was trimmed by 3 bases and the J gene end by 2 bases; junction bases not matched to a gene: 3. The CDR3 runs to 15 residues. The germline gives CDR1 LNHNV, CDR2 YYDKDF (reference sequence).

This clonotype showed up many times. The V gene is TRBV20-1, the J gene TRBJ2-5; 7 bases align to TRBD2. The trim removed 7 bases at V and 0 bases at J, leaving 8 bases unmatched. CDR1 and CDR2 from the germline V gene are DFQATT and SNEGSKA (reference sequence). The CDR3 runs to 14 residues. The CDR3 DNA reads TGCAGTGTAGTGCGGGGGACGTACCAAGAGACCCAGTACTTC. It translates to CSVVRGTYQETQYF.

This clonotype showed up many times. The chain has TRBV5-4 and TRBJ1-2; the match to TRBD1 covers 7 bases. V shed 0 bases and J 5 bases; nucleotides not matched to a gene: 16. Germline V CDR1 and CDR2: SGHNT, YYREEE (reference sequence). There are 18 residues in the CDR3. Here the CDR3 reads CASSLAWTGRLEKYGYTF. The CDR3 region has the DNA TGTGCCAGCAGCTTGGCCTGGACAGGACGCCTTGAAAAATATGGCTACACCTTC.

This clonotype was seen at least ten times. V usage is TRBV20-1 and J usage is TRBJ2-7; 11 nucleotides line up with TRBD2. There are 13 residues in the CDR3. The germline gives CDR1 DFQATT, CDR2 SNEGSKA (reference sequence). V lost 5 bases, J lost 6 bases, and 6 bases stayed unmatched. CDR3 sequence reads: CSAVAGGPVEQYF. For the CDR3, the DNA is TGCAGTGCTGTAGCGGGAGGGCCTGTCGAGCAGTACTTC.

This clonotype appeared many times. The V gene is TRBV5-1, the J gene TRBJ1-1; D remains unclear. There are 14 residues in the CDR3. V shed 4 bases and J shed 0 bases, with 10 bases lying between them. Germline V gene data show CDR1 as SGHRS and CDR2 as YFSETQ. CDR3 nucleotide sequence: TGCGCCAGCAGCCCAGACGGGGTGAACACTGAAGCTTTCTTT. Its translation: CASSPDGVNTEAFF.